The clone carrying this TCR beta chain occurred many times. Its antigen is unknown. These data come from a study of T cells after yellow fever vaccination. Per the germline V gene, CDR1 is SQVTM and CDR2 is ANQGSEA. V lost 8 bases to trimming and J lost 5 bases, with 18 bases between them. The CDR3 spans 13 residues. MiXCR, run by TCRdb on the 5' RACE reads, gives a single entry per CDR3 protein. The sample holds about 99,000 distinct CDR3 sequences, around 5.8% seen once. The study, taken as a whole, reports: The secondary response was weaker but peaked faster, day 5 versus 15.

This TCR came from a man aged 18 to 29 who received the YFV17D yellow fever vaccine. The sample here was CD8+ T cells sorted from PBMCs, taken 10 days after the yellow fever booster vaccination. V is TRBV29-1 and J is TRBJ2-5; possibly TRBD2 for D (6 bases). The CDR3 nucleotides read TGCAGCTTACTGTCGACTAGGGGCGAGACCCAGTACTTC. Its translation is CSLLSTRGETQYF. The full variable domain, with the rest looked up from reference TRBV29-1 and TRBJ2-5, is SAVISQKPSRDICQRGTSLTIQCQVDSQVTMMFWYRQQPGQSLTLIATANQGSEATYESGFVIDKFPISRPNLTFSTLTVSNMSPEDSSIYLCSLLSTRGETQYFGPGTRLLVL.